This paragraph reports one T cell receptor (beta chain). Its antigen is not known. The sample originates from a study of cytomegalovirus exposure and HLA in healthy donors. Primers included in the PCR were 60 Vbeta and 13 Jbeta primers. In the source study's methods: Roughly 11 million shared chains were among tens of millions of unique TCR beta chains counted in a later analysis. Repertoires were generated with immunoSEQ multiplex PCR, while TCRdb's copy carries only in-frame clones and drops some. D and trimming were read from the DNA, whereas the V and J calls and clone size are those reported in that table. The repertoire consists of fewer than 140,000 clones, with 82% occurring once and the leading ten covering more than 1.5%. The study, taken as a whole, reports: Later analysis identified a missense DCLRE1C variant that was linked to TCR beta V- and J-gene trimming.

The CDR3 loop spans 13 amino acids. CDR1 and CDR2 (germline): SGHAT, FQDESV (reference sequence). V was cut by 5 bases and J by 4 bases, with 11 bases left in between. The chain employs TRBV11-1 and TRBJ2-5; the D is unclear. The origin of this receptor is a man aged 50-59 years in good health and CMV-seronegative. The sequenced sample was PBMCs. In DNA form, the CDR3 reads TGTGCCAGCAGCCCCGACTCCCCAGAGACCCAGTACTTC. This codes for CASSPDSPETQYF.